This TCR beta chain was captured in a study of cytomegalovirus exposure and HLA in healthy donors. The wider study: The Caucasian-associated ancestry cluster held under 90% of a few hundred genotyped donors.

Worth noting for this clone: Its antigen is not identified.

It was with 60 Vbeta and 13 Jbeta primers that the PCR ran. Produced via immunoSEQ multiplex PCR; TCRdb's table is partial and in-frame only. In total, the table holds about 84,000 clones. Broader study findings: With high specificity and sensitivity, the classifier reportedly diagnosed cytomegalovirus status. Researchers reported in a later analysis that common viral pathogens appeared linked to several top clusters. Roughly 170 TCR beta chains were listed as cytomegalovirus-associated.

V lost 6 bases and J lost 6; bases outside the gene matches: 6. The germline V gene encodes CDR1 MNHNS and CDR2 SASEGT. CDR3 length: 15 amino acids. The sequenced sample was PBMCs. The receptor's source is a man aged 50 to 59 in good health and CMV-seronegative. This chain joins TRBV6-1 and TRBJ2-2; TRBD1 matches 11 bases. DNA of the CDR3: TGTGCCAGCAGCACCAGGGACAGGGGGTCCGGGGAGCTGTTTTTT. Its translation: CASSTRDRGSGELFF.